The rows below give T cell receptor beta chains drawn from one sample of a study of identical twins. TCRdb re-called the 5' RACE reads with MiXCR, one entry per CDR3 protein. This sample has approximately 500,000 distinct CDR3 sequences, with 24% found just once. The same sample was also used in a study of T cells expressing NK-cell markers.

The sample consisted of CD4+ T cells sorted from blood. These receptors came from a woman under 30 in good health. The CDR3 runs from the conserved cysteine through the conserved F or W. The D gene is left open where the match is weak. Size tells how often a clone was seen (once, few, many) or the class of an expanded clone, and some rows leave it out.

cdr3_nt,cdr3_aa,j_call,v_call,clone_size,d_call
TGTGCCAGCAGTTTTCGGTATCAGCCCCAGCATTTT,CASSFRYQPQHF,TRBJ1-5,TRBV12-3/TRBV12-4,many,-
TGCGCCAGCAGCCAAGAGCTCAGAAATAATTCACCCCTCCACTTT,CASSQELRNNSPLHF,TRBJ1-6,TRBV4-3,-,-
TGCGCCAGCCGATTTTCAGGGCGACAGGACATTCAGTACTTC,CASRFSGRQDIQYF,TRBJ2-4,TRBV5-1,few,-
TGTGCCAGCGGGGGATCTGGGGCCAACGTCCTGACTTTC,CASGGSGANVLTF,TRBJ2-6,TRBV7-9,-,-
TGTGCCAGCAGCCCCTACCGCTACTCCTACGAGCAGTACTTC,CASSPYRYSYEQYF,TRBJ2-7,TRBV7-9,few,-
TGCGCCAGCAGCTTGGACGGGGGGCGATCCACAGATACGCAGTATTTT,CASSLDGGRSTDTQYF,TRBJ2-3,TRBV5-1,-,-
TGCGCCAGCAGCGGGGGGGTTTCAAGCACCGGGGAGCTGTTTTTT,CASSGGVSSTGELFF,TRBJ2-2,TRBV10-1,-,TRBD2
TGTGCCAGCAGCCAAGATGGCGGTCCCGAAGCTTTCTTT,CASSQDGGPEAFF,TRBJ1-1,TRBV3-1,few,-
TGTGCCAGCAGCAGTAGGAGTGAGCAGTTCTTC,CASSSRSEQFF,TRBJ2-1,TRBV9,few,-
TGTGCCAGCAGCGCCGGCAGCGGGCCAAACACAGATACGCAGTATTTT,CASSAGSGPNTDTQYF,TRBJ2-3,TRBV9,-,-
TGTGCCAGCAGCTTAGAGGTTCGGTACGAGCAGTACTTC,CASSLEVRYEQYF,TRBJ2-7,TRBV7-2,few,-
TGCGCCAGCAGCACCGGGACGCAAGAGACCCAGTACTTC,CASSTGTQETQYF,TRBJ2-5,TRBV5-1,-,-
TGTGCTAGTGGTTTGTTGGAGGGTATCAATGAGCAGTTCTTC,CASGLLEGINEQFF,TRBJ2-1,TRBV12-5,-,-
TGTGCCAGCAGTTACAGAGGGGGGGCTGGGGCCAACGTCCTGACTTTC,CASSYRGGAGANVLTF,TRBJ2-6,TRBV6-5,once,-
TGTGCCAGCAGCGAGGACTGGCGTTGGGGCAAAAACATTCAGTACTTC,CASSEDWRWGKNIQYF,TRBJ2-4,TRBV7-2,few,-
TGTGCCAGCAGCCAGAGGGAGTTAAGCGAGCAGTACTTC,CASSQRELSEQYF,TRBJ2-7,TRBV7-2,-,-
TGTGCCAGCAGCCACCTACAGAGGACCGGGGAGCTGTTTTTT,CASSHLQRTGELFF,TRBJ2-2,TRBV7-9,-,-
TGTGCCAGCAATAAACTAGCGGGAAGGACCGGGGAGCTGTTTTTT,CASNKLAGRTGELFF,TRBJ2-2,TRBV6-1,-,TRBD2
TGCAGTGCCCTCCCGACGGACGTCTCTGGGGCCAACGTCCTGACTTTC,CSALPTDVSGANVLTF,TRBJ2-6,TRBV20-1,-,-
TGCAGCGTTGTGAACGGCATGAACACTGAAGCTTTCTTT,CSVVNGMNTEAFF,TRBJ1-1,TRBV29-1,-,-
TGTGCCATCGCGGGCTCTAGCAATCAGCCCCAGCATTTT,CAIAGSSNQPQHF,TRBJ1-5,TRBV10-3,few,-
TGTGCCAGCAGTTACGAGCGGACAACCACCGATCTTAGCTCCTACGAGCAGTACTTC,CASSYERTTTDLSSYEQYF,TRBJ2-7,TRBV6-2/TRBV6-3,-,-
TGTGCCAGCAGCTACACCGCGGTGGGTGGTGGCTACACCTTC,CASSYTAVGGGYTF,TRBJ1-2,TRBV3-1,few,-
TGTGCCACCGGCCGGGGCTCCAACACAGATACGCAGTATTTT,CATGRGSNTDTQYF,TRBJ2-3,TRBV11-3,-,-
TGTGCCAGCAGCCAAACCGGGTGGGACGGCTACACCTTC,CASSQTGWDGYTF,TRBJ1-2,TRBV12-3/TRBV12-4,-,-
TGTGCCAGCAGTTCTCGACAGGGGGCAGGAGATACGCAGTATTTT,CASSSRQGAGDTQYF,TRBJ2-3,TRBV6-5,-,TRBD1
TGCGCCAGCCGTCAGGTCGTGGGCCCCTACGAGCAGTACTTC,CASRQVVGPYEQYF,TRBJ2-7,TRBV5-1,-,-
TGCGCCAGCAGCTTTGGCGGGAAAAACTACAATGAGCAGTTCTTC,CASSFGGKNYNEQFF,TRBJ2-1,TRBV5-1,-,-
TGTGCCAGCAGCTTAGTTAAGGGGGACTATGGCTACACCTTC,CASSLVKGDYGYTF,TRBJ1-2,TRBV7-2,-,-
TGCGCCAGCAGCCCGGGACCCCCTTCAGCGGAGACCCAGTACTTC,CASSPGPPSAETQYF,TRBJ2-5,TRBV5-1,-,-
TGTGCCAGCAGCTTAGGGGCTTTCGGGTTCAACTTC,CASSLGAFGFNF,TRBJ2-1,TRBV7-2,few,-
TGTGCCAGCAGTCCTCCAGGGGGCCGCTACAATGAGCAGTTCTTC,CASSPPGGRYNEQFF,TRBJ2-1,TRBV28,-,TRBD1
TGCGCCAGCAGCCCGGGACAGGAATACGATACGCAGTATTTT,CASSPGQEYDTQYF,TRBJ2-3,TRBV5-1,-,TRBD1
TGCGCCAGCAGCTATCGAACCTCGGACAGAAACTATGGCTACACCTTC,CASSYRTSDRNYGYTF,TRBJ1-2,TRBV5-1,-,-
TGTGCCAGCATCCGCCGTGGGACGAAGAGCTCCTACGAGCAGTACTTC,CASIRRGTKSSYEQYF,TRBJ2-7,TRBV11-2,once,-
TGTGCCAGCAGTCTTAGGACTAGCGGGGGTTACGAGCAGTACTTC,CASSLRTSGGYEQYF,TRBJ2-7,TRBV12-3/TRBV12-4,few,TRBD2
TGTGCCAGCAGTTTGAGGCTTCGCTACGAGCAGTACTTC,CASSLRLRYEQYF,TRBJ2-7,TRBV12-3/TRBV12-4,few,-
TGCGCCAGCAGCTCGACAGGGGAGGGCTACAATGAGCAGTTCTTC,CASSSTGEGYNEQFF,TRBJ2-1,TRBV5-1,-,-
TGCAGTGCACCCAACAGGGAAAGCGGCGAGCAGTACTTC,CSAPNRESGEQYF,TRBJ2-7,TRBV20-1,-,-
TGTGCCAGCAGCACCGGGGGCAGGGTTAACACCGGGGAGCTGTTTTTT,CASSTGGRVNTGELFF,TRBJ2-2,TRBV7-2,few,-
TGTGCCAGCAGTCGGGACGGATATAGTCCCTACGAGCAGTACTTC,CASSRDGYSPYEQYF,TRBJ2-7,TRBV6-1,few,-
TGCAGCGTACGGGGCATGGCAAAAAACATTCAGTACTTC,CSVRGMAKNIQYF,TRBJ2-4,TRBV29-1,-,-
TGCGCCAGCAGCCCCGGAGGAGGGGGCTATGCAGATACGCAGTATTTT,CASSPGGGGYADTQYF,TRBJ2-3,TRBV5-1,-,-
TGCAGCGTTCGGGGGAGGCTGACAGATACGCAGTATTTT,CSVRGRLTDTQYF,TRBJ2-3,TRBV29-1,many,-
TGTGCCAGCAGTTTATTGGGCACCGGGGAGCTGTTTTTT,CASSLLGTGELFF,TRBJ2-2,TRBV27,few,-
TGCGCCAGCAACTTCCCGACAGGGGGAAACACAGATACGCAGTATTTT,CASNFPTGGNTDTQYF,TRBJ2-3,TRBV5-1,few,TRBD1
TGTGCCAGCCGACAGACAGGGGGGGTGATGGGGCAGTATTTT,CASRQTGGVMGQYF,TRBJ2-3,TRBV12-3/TRBV12-4,few,TRBD1
TGTGCCAGCAGCACTGCACTTGGCGGCTATGGCTACACCTTC,CASSTALGGYGYTF,TRBJ1-2,TRBV7-2,-,-
TGTGCCAGCAGCTTGATGGTGGCTTCACCCCTCCACTTT,CASSLMVASPLHF,TRBJ1-6,TRBV7-2,-,-
TGTGCCAGCGGGAGGGGCCCCAGCTCCTACGAGCAGTACTTC,CASGRGPSSYEQYF,TRBJ2-7,TRBV12-3/TRBV12-4,-,TRBD2
TGTGCCAGCTCACCAAACAGGGTCGGTGAAGAGACCCAGTACTTC,CASSPNRVGEETQYF,TRBJ2-5,TRBV18,few,-
TGTGCCAGCAGCCCCCACGGGAGGTCTGGAAACACCATATATTTT,CASSPHGRSGNTIYF,TRBJ1-3,TRBV11-2,many,-
TGTGCCAGCGGGGCCAGCGCTTATGGCTACACCTTC,CASGASAYGYTF,TRBJ1-2,TRBV5-5,few,-